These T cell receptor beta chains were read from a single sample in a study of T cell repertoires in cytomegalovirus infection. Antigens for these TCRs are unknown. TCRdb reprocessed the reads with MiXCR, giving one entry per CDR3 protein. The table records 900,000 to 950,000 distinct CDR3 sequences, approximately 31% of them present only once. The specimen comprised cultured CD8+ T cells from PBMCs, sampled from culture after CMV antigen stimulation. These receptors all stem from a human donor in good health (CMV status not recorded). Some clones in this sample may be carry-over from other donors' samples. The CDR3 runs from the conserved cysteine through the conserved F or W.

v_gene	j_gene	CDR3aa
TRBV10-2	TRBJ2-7	CASSDSGDEQYF
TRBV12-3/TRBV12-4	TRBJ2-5	CASRPPGQETQYF
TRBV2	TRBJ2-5	CASSETAREAGETQYF
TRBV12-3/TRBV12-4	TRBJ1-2	CASRPGRLYGYTF
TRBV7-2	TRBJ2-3	CASSRTEINTDTQYF
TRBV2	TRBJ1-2	CAILPGRTVSNYGYTF
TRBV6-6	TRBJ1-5	CASSPLVDRVNQPQHF
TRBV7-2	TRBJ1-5	CASSLAVGQGNQPQHF
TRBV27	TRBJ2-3	CASSSYPGHTDTQYF
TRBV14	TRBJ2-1	CASSQAAGGRPDMEQFF
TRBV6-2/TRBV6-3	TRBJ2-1	CASSYYLFNEQFF
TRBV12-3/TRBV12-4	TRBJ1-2	CASSLISGDGYTF
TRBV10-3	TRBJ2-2	CATTTLAGELFF
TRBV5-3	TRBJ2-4	CASRLLAKNIQYF
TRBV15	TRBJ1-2	CATSTGQGVVYGYTF
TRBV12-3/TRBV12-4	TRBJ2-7	CASSPRDNPHEQYF
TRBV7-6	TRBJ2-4	CASSLVDSLAKNIQYF
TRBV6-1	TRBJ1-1	CASTPLTVVGGDTEAFF